This TCR beta chain appears in the sequencing data of a study of response to subunit inactivated influenza vaccine. As to this clonotype: No antigen is known for it.

The CDR3 has 12 residues. V shed 6 bases and J shed 9 bases, with 12 bases lying between them. Per germline, CDR1 SGHRS and CDR2 YFSETQ. Broader study findings: Every seasonal influenza vaccination brings in few new T cells, the authors suggested.

TCRdb redid the calling of the RT-PCR reads with MiXCR, one entry per CDR3 protein. The sample contains hundreds of thousands of distinct CDR3 sequences, 15% to 19% of which appear only once. This TCR derives from a man in his forties or fifties who received an inactivated influenza vaccine. Here the sequenced sample was PBMCs from blood, taken 11 to 12 days after vaccination. V usage is TRBV5-1 and J usage is TRBJ2-2; TRBD2 is a possible D gene (5 bases). The CDR3 region has the DNA TGCGCCAGCAAGCTGGAGGCCCGGGAGCTGTTTTTT. This codes for CASKLEARELFF.